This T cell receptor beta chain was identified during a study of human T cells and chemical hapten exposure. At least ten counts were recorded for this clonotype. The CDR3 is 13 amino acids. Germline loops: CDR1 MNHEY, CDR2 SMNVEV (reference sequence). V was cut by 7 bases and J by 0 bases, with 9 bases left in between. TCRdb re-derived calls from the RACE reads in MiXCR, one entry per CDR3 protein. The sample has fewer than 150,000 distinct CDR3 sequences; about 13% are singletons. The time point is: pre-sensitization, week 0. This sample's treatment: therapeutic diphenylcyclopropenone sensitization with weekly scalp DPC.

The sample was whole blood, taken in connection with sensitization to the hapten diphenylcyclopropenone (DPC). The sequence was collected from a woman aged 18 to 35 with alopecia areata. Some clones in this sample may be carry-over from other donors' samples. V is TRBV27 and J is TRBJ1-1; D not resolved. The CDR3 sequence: CASNTPLNTEAFF. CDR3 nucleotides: TGTGCCAGCAACACACCACTGAACACTGAAGCTTTCTTT.